A single sample gave rise to the 27 T cell receptor beta chains below, sequenced in a study of blood T cells in healthy people across ages (dated by TCRdb to between 2015 and 2016). Receptors were amplified or captured by 5' RACE. The listed sequencing device is Illumina HiSeq 2500. A second PCR of roughly 7 to 11 cycles was performed with a sample-barcoded 5' primer and a J-beta primer mix. Using fastp trimming at Q25 and MiXCR clonotype assembly, TCRdb reanalyzed the public sequencing data and kept in-frame beta chains. Every entry covers one CDR3 protein and lists the most common genes and DNA from its rows. A total of roughly 1,700,000 distinct CDR3 sequences appear in this sample, 28% of them only once. Together, the top ten hold 7% to 9% of the sample. The sample taken for sequencing was blood. These receptors all come from a young woman in good health.

This clonotype was detected many times. V is TRBV7-2 and J is TRBJ2-7; D gene ambiguous. Trimming pared 5 bases from V and 0 bases from J, leaving 17 bases between. This CDR3 has 16 residues. The germline gives CDR1 SGHTA, CDR2 FQGNSA. Here the CDR3 reads CASSPRGGLSSYEQYF. Here the CDR3 DNA reads TGTGCCAGCAGCCCCAGAGGCGGATTAAGCTCCTACGAGCAGTACTTC.

The chain uses TRBV12-3 or TRBV12-4 and TRBJ2-3; 10 nucleotides match TRBD2. This CDR3 spans 16 amino acids. The V segment lost 2 bases and the J segment 8 bases; nucleotides outside the gene matches: 10. The CDR3 DNA is TGTGCCAGCAGTTTATCGCTAGCGGGGGCCGGGAGTACGCAGTATTTT. It codes for CASSLSLAGAGSTQYF.

About this clonotype itself: Since a much larger clone is just one base distant, this may be a read error. The V and J genes are TRBV5-1 and TRBJ2-4; TRBD2 matches at 10 bases. CDR1 is SGHRS and CDR2 is YFSETQ in the germline V gene. V shed 0 bases, J shed 13 bases, and the junction held 10 bases outside the gene matches. The CDR3 loop spans 15 amino acids. The CDR3 protein is CASSLVLAGIDEQYF. The CDR3 DNA reads as TGCGCCAGCAGCTTGGTACTAGCGGGGATTGATGAGCAGTACTTC.

This clonotype was detected many times. V and J are TRBV24-1 and TRBJ2-5; D gene unclear. Germline lookup yields CDR1 KGHDR and CDR2 SFDVKD. The CDR3 has 13 residues. V dropped 12 bases and J dropped 2 bases, with 15 bases sitting between them. In nucleotides, the CDR3 is TGTGCCTCCTTGAACGGCTTTCAAGAGACCCAGTACTTC. Translation: CASLNGFQETQYF.

V usage is TRBV2 and J usage is TRBJ2-5; D is possibly TRBD1 or TRBD2 (5 bases each). V lost 4 bases, J lost 5 bases, and 14 bases lay in between. The CDR3 extends over 14 amino acids. Germline values: CDR1 SNHLY, CDR2 FYNNEI. CDR3 coding DNA: TGTGCCAGCAGTGGTGAGGGGACCAGGGAGACCCAGTACTTC. Translating gives CASSGEGTRETQYF.

This clonotype was counted only a few times. The chain combines TRBV5-5 with TRBJ1-2; a weak D match, TRBD1 (5 bases). CDR3 length: 14 residues. Germline CDR1 is SGHKS and CDR2 is YYEKEE (reference sequence). Trimming stripped 1 base from V and 7 bases from J, with 14 bases between. The CDR3 bases are TGTGCCAGCAGCTTGTTGGGGGATCGCGCTGGCTACACCTTC. Protein: CASSLLGDRAGYTF.

The chain links TRBV6-1 to TRBJ2-1, with 7 bases matching TRBD1. The J segment lost 8 bases and the V segment lost 3 bases, leaving 13 bases of the junction unmatched. The CDR3 is 16 residues long. CDR1 is MNHNS, CDR2 SASEGT, per germline. The DNA of the CDR3 is TGTGCCAGCAGTGATGGTCATGAGACTGGGACAGATGAGCAGTTCTTC. Protein sequence: CASSDGHETGTDEQFF.

This clonotype was seen at least ten times. The CDR3 bases are TGTGCCAGCATGGGAAACATTCAGTACTTC. Translation: CASMGNIQYF. The chain employs TRBV12-3 or TRBV12-4 and TRBJ2-4; D is undetermined. The CDR3 runs to 10 residues. V was trimmed by 7 bases and J by 6 bases, leaving 4 bases between them.

This chain connects TRBV7-2 to TRBJ2-3, with D unresolved. The CDR3 contains 14 residues. The V end was cut by 2 bases, the J end by 4 bases, with 10 bases between. Germline assignment: CDR1 SGHTA and CDR2 FQGNSA. The CDR3 sequence: CASSLWDVADTQYF. The CDR3 nucleotides read TGTGCCAGCAGCTTATGGGATGTCGCAGATACGCAGTATTTT.

V usage is TRBV25-1 and J usage is TRBJ2-5, with unresolved D. Germline V CDR1 and CDR2: MGHDK, SYGVNS. The V end was cut by 3 bases, the J end by 0 bases, with 17 bases between. The CDR3 length is 17 residues. Here the CDR3 reads CASSDLRWALDQETQYF. DNA of the CDR3: TGTGCCAGCAGTGACCTTCGTTGGGCCCTGGACCAAGAGACCCAGTACTTC.

This clonotype was recorded at least ten times. The rearrangement joins TRBV28 to TRBJ2-1; 10 nucleotides align to TRBD1. Trimming cost V 8 bases and J 8 bases; bases outside gene matches: 9. The germline V gene encodes CDR1 MDHEN and CDR2 SYDVKM. The CDR3 runs 14 residues. CDR3 protein: CASGQGGVRDEQFF. The CDR3 coding sequence is TGTGCCAGCGGACAGGGGGGCGTGAGGGATGAGCAGTTCTTC.

Ten or more counts support this clonotype. V gene TRBV12-3 or TRBV12-4 combines with J gene TRBJ1-2, with D unresolved. Trimming removed 0 bases from V and 3 bases from J, with 8 bases in between. This CDR3 region has 14 residues. The CDR3: CASSLAGVYYGYTF. The CDR3 DNA follows: TGTGCCAGCAGTTTAGCGGGAGTCTACTATGGCTACACCTTC.

The gene calls are TRBV11-2 and TRBJ2-3, with 11 bases lining up with TRBD2. Germline values: CDR1 SGHAT, CDR2 FQNNGV. Trimming removed 7 bases from V and 4 bases from J; junction bases left unmatched: 10. The CDR3 is made up of 16 amino acids. The DNA for the CDR3 is TGTGCCAGCAAGGTGTATAGCGGGGGGGTGCCAGATACGCAGTATTTT. This encodes CASKVYSGGVPDTQYF.

This clonotype was found a few times. CDR3 region: CASRRPRAGDQPQHF. The CDR3 DNA follows: TGTGCCAGCAGACGCCCTCGGGCAGGGGACCAGCCCCAGCATTTT. This sequence joins TRBV2 and TRBJ1-5; D possibly corresponds to TRBD1 (6 bases). The V gene's germline CDR1 is SNHLY and CDR2 FYNNEI. The V end was cut by 6 bases, the J end by 7 bases, with 19 bases between. This CDR3 comprises 15 residues.

Worth noting for this clonotype: A much more abundant neighbour one base away suggests this may be a read error. The chain employs TRBV5-1 and TRBJ1-2; 8 positions match TRBD1. Per the germline V gene, CDR1 is SGHRS and CDR2 is YFSETQ. This CDR3 has 15 residues. CDR3 DNA: TGCGCCCGCAGCGCGGGGACAGGAGGCAACTATGGCTACACCTTC. Amino acid sequence: CARSAGTGGNYGYTF. Based on the CDR3 plus reference TRBV5-1 and TRBJ1-2, the full variable domain is KAGVTQTPRYLIKTRGQQVTLSCSPISGHRSVSWYQQTPGQGLQFLFEYFSETQRNKGNFPGRFSGRQFSNSRSEMNVSTLELGDSALYLCARSAGTGGNYGYTFGSGTRLTVV.

This clonotype was recorded at least ten times. The J gene is TRBJ1-5, the V gene TRBV7-8; D unresolved. The CDR3 length is 15 residues. In germline, CDR1 is SGHVS, CDR2 FQNEAQ. V shed 0 bases and J shed 4 bases, with 10 bases lying between them. The CDR3 sequence: CASSLALGGNQPQHF. The CDR3 nucleotides are TGTGCCAGCAGCTTAGCGCTAGGTGGTAATCAGCCCCAGCATTTT.

This clonotype was detected only once. A much larger clone differs by one base, so this may be a read error. The CDR3, as DNA: TGTGCCAGCAGTTTATCCTTCCAGGGCTACTACGAGCAGTTCTTC. This codes for CASSLSFQGYYEQFF. The chain employs TRBV28 and TRBJ2-1; maybe TRBD1 (5 bases). The V gene's germline CDR1 is MDHEN and CDR2 SYDVKM. V lost 1 base and J 10 bases, leaving 17 bases between the germline ends. CDR3 size: 15 residues.

With regard to this clonotype: At one boundary the junction diverges from the germline segment, which might be a read error. V and J are TRBV28 and TRBJ2-3; 7 nucleotides align to TRBD2. The CDR3 runs to 15 residues. The germline V gene encodes CDR1 MDHEN and CDR2 SYDVKM. CDR3 sequence reads: CATRDTGGSTDAQYF. CDR3 coding DNA: TGTGCCACCCGAGACACGGGGGGAAGCACAGATGCGCAGTATTTT.

The rearrangement links TRBV20-1 to TRBJ2-5, with 8 bases lining up with TRBD1. The J call may be wrong; the DNA end is better matched by TRBJ2-7. CDR3 length equals 15 residues. The germline V gene encodes CDR1 DFQATT and CDR2 SNEGSKA (reference sequence). The CDR3 sequence: CSARKAGQAFGEQYF. CDR3 coding DNA: TGCAGTGCTAGAAAGGCGGGACAGGCGTTCGGCGAGCAGTACTTC.

The V call is TRBV6-5, the J call TRBJ2-5, with a weak D call TRBD2 (6 bases). V was cut by 6 bases and J by 0 bases, with 8 bases left in between. Germline assignment: CDR1 MNHEY and CDR2 SVGAGI. The CDR3 covers 13 residues. The CDR3 protein is CASRRGHQETQYF. Here the CDR3 DNA reads TGTGCCAGCAGGCGGGGCCACCAAGAGACCCAGTACTTC.

Ten or more counts support this clonotype. This chain links TRBV14 with TRBJ2-7, with no clear D. Looked up from germline, CDR1 is SGHDN and CDR2 is FVKESK. Deletions cut 1 base from V and 3 bases from J, with 7 bases between. The CDR3 totals 13 residues. The CDR3 loop reads CASSQGHIYEQYF. The CDR3, as DNA: TGTGCCAGCAGCCAAGGACACATCTACGAGCAGTACTTC.

V and J are TRBV2 and TRBJ2-4; D gene uncertain. The germline CDR1 and CDR2 sequences are SNHLY and FYNNEI. The CDR3 sequence is 14 residues long. Trimming removed 1 base at V and 7 bases at J, with 11 bases between. The CDR3 loop is CASSEGGLLNIQYF. The CDR3 DNA reads TGTGCCAGCAGTGAAGGTGGTTTACTGAACATTCAGTACTTC.

In regard to this clonotype: At one of its ends the junction is not consistent with the germline gene, which may arise from a read error. The genes are TRBV20-1 and TRBJ1-5; D is ambiguous. CDR1 and CDR2 (germline): DFQATT, SNEGSKA (reference sequence). The CDR3 covers 16 residues. CDR3 nucleotide sequence: TGCAGTGCTAGCCACAGAGACCCATATAGCAATCGGCCCCAGCATTTT. Protein sequence: CSASHRDPYSNRPQHF.

The CDR3 sequence is CASSNGQGNQPQHF. The CDR3 region has the DNA TGTGCCAGCAGCAACGGACAGGGCAATCAGCCCCAGCATTTT. The chain carries TRBV12-3 or TRBV12-4 and TRBJ1-5; 7 bases are a match to TRBD1. After removal of 6 bases from V and 2 bases from J, the junction contained 4 bases not matched to a gene. The CDR3 has 14 residues.

Many counts were recorded for this clonotype. V gene TRBV21-1 combines with J gene TRBJ1-2; the table's D call of TRBD1 was not tested on the DNA. TRBV21-1 is marked as a pseudogene. This CDR3 contains 13 residues. The CDR3 sequence: CASSPRGQGGYTF. For the CDR3, the DNA is TGTGCCAGCAGCCCCCGGGGACAAGGTGGCTACACCTTC.

This clonotype has more than one count but fewer than ten. V gene TRBV3-1 combines with J gene TRBJ2-7; 11 nucleotides match TRBD1. CDR1 LGHDT and CDR2 YNNKEL come from the germline V gene (reference sequence). The CDR3 has 14 amino acids. The trim removed 8 bases at V and 7 bases at J, leaving 10 bases unmatched. CDR3 sequence reads: CASRAGQGAVEQYF. CDR3 bases: TGTGCCAGCCGTGCCGGACAGGGGGCAGTAGAGCAGTACTTC.

V is TRBV5-4 and J is TRBJ2-4; maybe TRBD2 (7 bases). V lost 0 bases, J lost 6 bases, and 13 bases lay in between. This CDR3 region has 15 residues. From germline, CDR1 is SGHNT and CDR2 YYREEE (reference sequence). The CDR3 coding sequence is TGTGCCAGCAGCTTGGAGGGGGGGCGCACAAACATTCAGTACTTC. The encoded protein is CASSLEGGRTNIQYF.